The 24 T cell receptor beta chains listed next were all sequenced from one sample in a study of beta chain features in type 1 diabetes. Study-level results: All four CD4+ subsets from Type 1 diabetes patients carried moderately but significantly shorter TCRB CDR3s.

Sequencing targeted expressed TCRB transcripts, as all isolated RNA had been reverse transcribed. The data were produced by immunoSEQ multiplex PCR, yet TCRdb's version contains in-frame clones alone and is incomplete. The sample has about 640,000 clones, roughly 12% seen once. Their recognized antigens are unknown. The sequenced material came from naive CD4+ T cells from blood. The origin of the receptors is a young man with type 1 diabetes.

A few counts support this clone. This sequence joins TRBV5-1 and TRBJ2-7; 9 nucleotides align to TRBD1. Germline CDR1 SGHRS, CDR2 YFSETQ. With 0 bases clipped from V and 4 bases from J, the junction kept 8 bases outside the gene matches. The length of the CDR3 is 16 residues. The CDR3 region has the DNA TGCGCCAGCAGCTTGGCCACGGACAGGGGTTTGTACGAGCAGTACTTC. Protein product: CASSLATDRGLYEQYF.

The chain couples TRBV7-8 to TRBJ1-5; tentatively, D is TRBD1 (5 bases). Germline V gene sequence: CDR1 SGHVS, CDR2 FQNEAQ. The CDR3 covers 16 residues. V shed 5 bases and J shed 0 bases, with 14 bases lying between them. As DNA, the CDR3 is TGTGCCAGCAGCCTGACTGGGGCTATTAGCAATCAGCCCCAGCATTTT. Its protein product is CASSLTGAISNQPQHF.

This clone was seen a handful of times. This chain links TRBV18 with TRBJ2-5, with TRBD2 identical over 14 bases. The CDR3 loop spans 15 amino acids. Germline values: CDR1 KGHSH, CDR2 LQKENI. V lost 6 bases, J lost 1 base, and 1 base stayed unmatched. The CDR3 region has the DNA TGTGCCAGCTCCGGACTAGCGGGGGGCCAAGAGACCCAGTACTTC. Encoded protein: CASSGLAGGQETQYF. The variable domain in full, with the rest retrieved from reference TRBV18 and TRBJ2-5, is NAGVMQNPRHLVRRRGQEARLRCSPMKGHSHVYWYRQLPEEGLKFMVYLQKENIIDESGMPKERFSAEFPKEGPSILRIQQVVRGDSAAYFCASSGLAGGQETQYFGPGTRLLVL.

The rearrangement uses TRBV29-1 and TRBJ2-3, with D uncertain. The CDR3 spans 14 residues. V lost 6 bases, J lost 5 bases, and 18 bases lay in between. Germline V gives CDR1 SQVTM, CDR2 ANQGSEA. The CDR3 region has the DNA TGCAGCGTCTGTGTGAGCTCTCCGATAGATACGCAGTATTTT. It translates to CSVCVSSPIDTQYF.

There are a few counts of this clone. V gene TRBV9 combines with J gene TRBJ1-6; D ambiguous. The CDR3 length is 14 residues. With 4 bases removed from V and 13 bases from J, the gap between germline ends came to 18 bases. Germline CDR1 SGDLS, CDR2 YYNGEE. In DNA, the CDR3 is TGTGCCAGCAGCAAGAGTGGAGGGAATGCGCCCCTCCACTTT. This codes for CASSKSGGNAPLHF.

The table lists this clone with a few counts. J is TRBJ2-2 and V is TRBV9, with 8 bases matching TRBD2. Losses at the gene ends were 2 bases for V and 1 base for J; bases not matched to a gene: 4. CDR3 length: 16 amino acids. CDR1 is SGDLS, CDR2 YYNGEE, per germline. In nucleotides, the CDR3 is TGTGCCAGCAGCGTGGTAGCGGGATTGAACACCGGGGAGCTGTTTTTT. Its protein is CASSVVAGLNTGELFF.

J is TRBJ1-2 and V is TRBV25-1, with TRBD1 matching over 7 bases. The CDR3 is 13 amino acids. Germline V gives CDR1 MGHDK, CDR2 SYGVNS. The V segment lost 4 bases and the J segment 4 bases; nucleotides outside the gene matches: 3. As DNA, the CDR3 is TGTGCCAGCAGTGGGGACAGAATCTATGGCTACACCTTC. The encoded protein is CASSGDRIYGYTF.

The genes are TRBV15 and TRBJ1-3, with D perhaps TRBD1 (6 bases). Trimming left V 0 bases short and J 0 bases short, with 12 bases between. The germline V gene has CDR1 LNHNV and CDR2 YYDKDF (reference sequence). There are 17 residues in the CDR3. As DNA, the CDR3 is TGTGCCACCAGCAGAGATCCAGGGGATGTCTCTGGAAACACCATATATTTT. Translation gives CATSRDPGDVSGNTIYF.

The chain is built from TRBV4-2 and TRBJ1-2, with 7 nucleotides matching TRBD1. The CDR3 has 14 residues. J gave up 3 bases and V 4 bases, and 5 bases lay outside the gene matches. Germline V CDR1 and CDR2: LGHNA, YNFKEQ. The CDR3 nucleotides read TGTGCCAGCAGCCCCCCCACAGGGGACTATGGCTACACCTTC. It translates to CASSPPTGDYGYTF.

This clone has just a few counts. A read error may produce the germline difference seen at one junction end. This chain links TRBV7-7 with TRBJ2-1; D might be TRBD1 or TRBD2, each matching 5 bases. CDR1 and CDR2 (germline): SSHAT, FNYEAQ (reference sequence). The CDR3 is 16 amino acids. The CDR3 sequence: CASSPGGRSSYNEQFF. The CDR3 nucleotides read TGTGCTAGCAGCCCTGGGGGAAGGAGCTCCTACAATGAGCAGTTCTTC.

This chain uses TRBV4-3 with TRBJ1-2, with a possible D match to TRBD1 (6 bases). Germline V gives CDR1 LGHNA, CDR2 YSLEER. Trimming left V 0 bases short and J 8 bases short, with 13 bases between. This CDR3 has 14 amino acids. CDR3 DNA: TGCGCCAGCAGCCAAGAAAACAGGGCGGGCGGCTACACCTTC. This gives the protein CASSQENRAGGYTF.

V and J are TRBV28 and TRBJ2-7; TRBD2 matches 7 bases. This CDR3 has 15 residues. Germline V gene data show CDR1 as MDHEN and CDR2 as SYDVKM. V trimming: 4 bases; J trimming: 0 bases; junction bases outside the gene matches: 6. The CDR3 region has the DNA TGTGCCAGCAGTTCCGGGGGGATCCACTCCTACGAGCAGTACTTC. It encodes CASSSGGIHSYEQYF.

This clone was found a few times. The CDR3 loop is CASSQTGQVGTEAFF. The DNA for the CDR3 is TGTGCCAGCAGCCAAACCGGACAGGTTGGGACTGAAGCTTTCTTT. The genes are TRBV7-2 and TRBJ1-1; the match to TRBD1 covers 7 bases. This CDR3 has 15 amino acids. Germline CDR1 reads SGHTA; CDR2 reads FQGNSA. V lost 5 bases and J lost 5; bases outside the gene matches: 11. The full variable domain, completed using reference TRBV7-2 and TRBJ1-1, is GAGVSQSPSNKVTEKGKDVELRCDPISGHTALYWYRQSLGQGLEFLIYFQGNSAPDKSGLPSDRFSAERTGGSVSTLTIQRTQQEDSAVYLCASSQTGQVGTEAFFGQGTRLTVV.

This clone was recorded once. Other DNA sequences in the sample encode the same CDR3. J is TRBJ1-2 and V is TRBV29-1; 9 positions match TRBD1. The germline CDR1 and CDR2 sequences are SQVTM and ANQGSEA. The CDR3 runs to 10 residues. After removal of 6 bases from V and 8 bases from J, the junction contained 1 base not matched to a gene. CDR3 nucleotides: TGCAGCGTAGGACAGGGGGGCTACACCTTC. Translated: CSVGQGGYTF.

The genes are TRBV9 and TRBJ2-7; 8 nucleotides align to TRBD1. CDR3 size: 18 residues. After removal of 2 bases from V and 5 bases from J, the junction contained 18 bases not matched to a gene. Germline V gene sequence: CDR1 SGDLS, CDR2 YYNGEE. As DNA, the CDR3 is TGTGCCAGCAGCGTCGAACCTTCCCCCGGACAGGGAGGCCACGAGCAGTACTTC. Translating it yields CASSVEPSPGQGGHEQYF.

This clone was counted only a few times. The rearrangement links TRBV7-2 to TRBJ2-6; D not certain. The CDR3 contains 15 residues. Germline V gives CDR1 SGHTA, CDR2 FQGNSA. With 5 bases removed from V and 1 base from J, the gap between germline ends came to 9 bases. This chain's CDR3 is CASSLVQSGANVLTF. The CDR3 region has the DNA TGTGCCAGCAGCCTAGTCCAGTCTGGGGCCAACGTCCTGACTTTC.

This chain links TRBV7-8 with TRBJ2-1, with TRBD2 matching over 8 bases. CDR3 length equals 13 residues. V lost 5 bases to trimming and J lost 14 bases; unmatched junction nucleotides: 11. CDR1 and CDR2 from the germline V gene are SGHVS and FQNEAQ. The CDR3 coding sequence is TGTGCCAGCAGCCCGAGGACAGCGGGGGAAAAGTTCTTC. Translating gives CASSPRTAGEKFF.

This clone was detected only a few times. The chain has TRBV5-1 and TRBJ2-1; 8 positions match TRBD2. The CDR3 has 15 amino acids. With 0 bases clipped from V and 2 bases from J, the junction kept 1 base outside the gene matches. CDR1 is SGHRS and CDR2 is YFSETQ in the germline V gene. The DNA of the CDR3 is TGCGCCAGCAGCTTGGAACTAGCGGCCTACAATGAGCAGTTCTTC. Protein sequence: CASSLELAAYNEQFF. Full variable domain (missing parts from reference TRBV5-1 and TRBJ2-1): KAGVTQTPRYLIKTRGQQVTLSCSPISGHRSVSWYQQTPGQGLQFLFEYFSETQRNKGNFPGRFSGRQFSNSRSEMNVSTLELGDSALYLCASSLELAAYNEQFFGPGTRLTVL.

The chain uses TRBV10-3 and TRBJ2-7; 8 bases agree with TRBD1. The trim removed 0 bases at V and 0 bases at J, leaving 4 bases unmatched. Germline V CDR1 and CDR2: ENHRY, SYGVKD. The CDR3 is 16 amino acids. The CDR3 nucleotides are TGTGCCATCAGTGAGTCGGCGGGACAGGCCTCCTACGAGCAGTACTTC. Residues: CAISESAGQASYEQYF.

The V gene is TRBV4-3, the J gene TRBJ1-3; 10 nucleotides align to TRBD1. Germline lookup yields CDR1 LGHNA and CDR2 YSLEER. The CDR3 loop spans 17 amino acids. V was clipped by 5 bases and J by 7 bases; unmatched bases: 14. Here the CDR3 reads CASSARTGGYLKNTIYF. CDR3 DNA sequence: TGCGCCAGCAGCGCTCGGACAGGGGGGTATCTTAAGAACACCATATATTTT.

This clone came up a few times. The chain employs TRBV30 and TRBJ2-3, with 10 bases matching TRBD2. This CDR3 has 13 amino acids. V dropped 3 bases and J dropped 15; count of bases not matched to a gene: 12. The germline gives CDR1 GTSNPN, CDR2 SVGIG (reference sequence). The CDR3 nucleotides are TGTGCCTGGAGGACCGACACTAGCGGGGCACCCTATTTT. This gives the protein CAWRTDTSGAPYF.

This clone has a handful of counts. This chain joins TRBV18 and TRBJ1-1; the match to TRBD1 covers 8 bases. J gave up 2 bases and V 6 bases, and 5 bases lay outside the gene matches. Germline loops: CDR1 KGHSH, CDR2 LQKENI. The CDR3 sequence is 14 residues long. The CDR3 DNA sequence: TGTGCCAGCTCCGGACAGGGTGGCAACACTGAAGCTTTCTTT. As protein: CASSGQGGNTEAFF.

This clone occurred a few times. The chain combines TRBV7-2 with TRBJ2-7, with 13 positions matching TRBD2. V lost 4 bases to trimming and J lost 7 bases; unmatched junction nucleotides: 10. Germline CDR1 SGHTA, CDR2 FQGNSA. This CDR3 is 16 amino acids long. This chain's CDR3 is CASSSRGLAGRDEQYF. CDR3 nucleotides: TGTGCCAGCAGCTCACGGGGACTAGCGGGGAGAGATGAGCAGTACTTC. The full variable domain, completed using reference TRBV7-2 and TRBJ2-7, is GAGVSQSPSNKVTEKGKDVELRCDPISGHTALYWYRQSLGQGLEFLIYFQGNSAPDKSGLPSDRFSAERTGGSVSTLTIQRTQQEDSAVYLCASSSRGLAGRDEQYFGPGTRLTVT.

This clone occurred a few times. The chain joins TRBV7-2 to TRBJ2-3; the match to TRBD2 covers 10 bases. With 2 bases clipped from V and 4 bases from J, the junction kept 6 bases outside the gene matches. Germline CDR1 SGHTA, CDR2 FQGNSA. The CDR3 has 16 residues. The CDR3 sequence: CASSLWSSGGPDTQYF. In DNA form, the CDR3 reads TGTGCCAGCAGCTTATGGTCTAGCGGGGGCCCAGATACGCAGTATTTT.